This TCR beta chain was identified during a study of cytomegalovirus exposure and HLA in healthy donors. CDR1 WNHNN and CDR2 SYGVQD come from the germline V gene (reference sequence). The trim removed 3 bases at V and 1 base at J, leaving 3 bases unmatched. The CDR3 covers 14 residues. Both 60 Vbeta primers and 13 Jbeta primers went into the PCR. Measured with immunoSEQ multiplex PCR; TCRdb has only the in-frame clones, and not every one. The profile shows approximately 150,000 clones, around 80% of them singletons. The specimen sequenced was PBMCs. The chain employs TRBV10-1 and TRBJ2-7; 7 bases match TRBD2. This TCR came from a woman aged 30 to 39 in good health and CMV-seronegative. The CDR3 loop is CASSETSVSYEQYF. Written as DNA, the CDR3 is TGCGCCAGCAGTGAAACTAGCGTTTCCTACGAGCAGTACTTC.